This T cell receptor (beta chain) was recovered during a study of a mutant IDH1 vaccine in newly diagnosed glioma. Study-wide context: During weeks 1, 3, 5, 7, 11, 15, 19 and 23, patients received eight vaccinations. Earlier therapy was either radiotherapy, temozolomide, or both, and most got both. Treated patients were roughly 60% male, about 38% female, mean age 40.4 years.

Time point: week 11, during vaccination. Doses consisted of 300 ug of mutant IDH1 20-mer peptide each, paired with topical imiquimod. The table came from immunoSEQ multiplex PCR; TCRdb's copy has only in-frame clones and leaves some out. This sample carries some 64,000 clones, about 81% of them seen once, and the ten largest clones take approximately 9.1%. This CDR3 contains 15 residues. The germline V gene encodes CDR1 LGHNA and CDR2 YSLEER. Trimming removed 0 bases at V and 0 bases at J, with 8 bases between. As to this clone: Its antigen is unknown.

The source material was PBMCs, sampled from a glioma patient whose treatment included an IDH1 peptide vaccine. The V and J genes are TRBV4-3 and TRBJ1-1; D is ambiguous. This sequence was found in a woman in her 50s with glioma. CDR3 nucleotides: TGCGCCAGCAGCCAAGAAGGGCTGCTGAACACTGAAGCTTTCTTT. Translation gives CASSQEGLLNTEAFF.